Each of the 17 T cell receptor beta chains below was sequenced from the same sample in a study of blood T cell repertoires in COVID-19. Profiled with immunoSEQ multiplex PCR; TCRdb holds only in-frame clones, not every one. This sample carries 150,000 to 200,000 clones, roughly 85% of them seen once, and the ten largest clones take more than 5%. Sequencing was carried out using peripheral blood. These receptors all stem from a woman in her twenties or thirties with acute or convalescent COVID-19.

This chain joins TRBV3-1 (or the pseudogene TRBV3-2) and TRBJ2-7, with a tentative D call TRBD2 (5 bases). V gave up 6 bases and J gave up 0 bases, with 9 bases separating them. The CDR3 has 13 residues. Looked up from germline, CDR1 is LGHDT and CDR2 is YNNKEL (reference sequence). This CDR3 is CASSRGSSYEQYF. The DNA of the CDR3 is TGTGCCAGCAGTCGGGGAAGCTCCTACGAGCAGTACTTC.

This chain uses TRBV5-4 with TRBJ1-1, with 7 nucleotides matching TRBD1. Germline values: CDR1 SGHNT, CDR2 YYREEE (reference sequence). The CDR3 totals 13 residues. V lost 3 bases, J lost 10 bases, and 9 bases stayed unmatched. The chain's CDR3 is CASSSRQGGVAFF. CDR3 nucleotides: TGTGCCAGCAGCTCCAGACAGGGTGGGGTAGCTTTCTTT.

J is TRBJ2-2 and V is TRBV15; possibly TRBD1 for D (6 bases). Germline lookup yields CDR1 LNHNV and CDR2 YYDKDF (reference sequence). There are 14 residues in the CDR3. V was shortened by 3 bases and J by 4 bases, with 9 bases between the two germline ends. CDR3 loop: CATSRDSATGELFF. The CDR3 DNA sequence: TGTGCCACCAGCAGGGACAGCGCCACCGGGGAGCTGTTTTTT. The full variable domain, its missing parts supplied by reference TRBV15 and TRBJ2-2, is DAMVIQNPRYQVTQFGKPVTLSCSQTLNHNVMYWYQQKSSQAPKLLFHYYDKDFNNEADTPDNFQSRRPNTSFCFLDIRSPGLGDTAMYLCATSRDSATGELFFGEGSRLTVL.

The chain joins TRBV7-2 to TRBJ1-5; maybe TRBD1 (5 bases). The CDR3 has 18 amino acids. Germline-derived CDR1 and CDR2 are SGHTA and FQGNSA. Trimming cost V 1 base and J 0 bases, with 16 bases left between them. CDR3 DNA sequence: TGTGCCAGCAGCTTAGTCGGAGTGGGGGGATATAGCAATCAGCCCCAGCATTTT. This translates into CASSLVGVGGYSNQPQHF.

This clone is a singleton in its sample. J is TRBJ2-5 and V is TRBV10-3; 13 bases are shared with TRBD2. V shed 2 bases and J 5 bases; nucleotides not matched to a gene: 8. CDR1 is ENHRY and CDR2 is SYGVKD in the germline V gene. This CDR3 has 17 residues. CDR3 nucleotides: TGTGCCATCAGTGAGCCAACTAGCGGGAGGGGGCGGGAGACCCAGTACTTC. Its translation: CAISEPTSGRGRETQYF.

V and J are TRBV7-2 and TRBJ2-2, with a weak D call TRBD2 (5 bases). Trimming removed 5 bases at V and 5 bases at J, with 18 bases between. Germline V gene lookup returns CDR1 SGHTA and CDR2 FQGNSA. CDR3 length equals 16 residues. The CDR3 loop reads CASSPGLGRWTGELFF. The CDR3 coding sequence is TGTGCCAGCAGCCCGGGGTTAGGGCGGTGGACCGGGGAGCTGTTTTTT.

The chain employs TRBV15 and TRBJ1-2; the D gene is possibly TRBD1 (6 bases). This CDR3 is built from 13 residues. V dropped 0 bases and J dropped 14 bases, with 16 bases sitting between them. Germline CDR1 LNHNV, CDR2 YYDKDF (reference sequence). This CDR3 reads CATSRDRGRGLTF. The CDR3 DNA reads TGTGCCACCAGCAGAGATAGGGGCAGGGGATTGACCTTC.

This clone was observed a few times. No DNA is shown, since the ends of the CDR3 on it are uncertain; the CDR3 is the one TCRdb lists. This chain uses TRBV9 with TRBJ2-3; the DNA was not used to check the table's D call, TRBD2. The CDR3 comprises 13 residues, both ends counted. Germline CDR1 reads SGDLS; CDR2 reads YYNGEE. The CDR3 reads CASSVGEGSGRHF.

This clone was seen just once. The J gene is TRBJ1-5, the V gene TRBV29-1; D is unresolved. Trimming shortened V by 4 bases and J by 0 bases, and 10 bases separated the two germline ends. Germline CDR1 reads SQVTM; CDR2 reads ANQGSEA. The CDR3 runs to 14 residues. The CDR3 DNA reads TGCAGCGTTGCTACAGATTATAGCAATCAGCCCCAGCATTTT. This gives the protein CSVATDYSNQPQHF.

The chain uses TRBV28 and TRBJ1-2, with 10 bases lining up with TRBD1. The junction had 14 bases not matched to a gene; V was cut back by 6 bases and J by 4 bases. CDR1 and CDR2 from the germline V gene are MDHEN and SYDVKM. The CDR3 sequence is 17 residues long. The CDR3 sequence: CASSPVGTGDFSYGYTF. CDR3 nucleotides: TGTGCCAGCAGCCCCGTGGGGACAGGGGATTTTTCCTATGGCTACACCTTC.

This clone was detected once. This chain links TRBV2 with TRBJ2-1; TRBD2 agrees at 8 bases. The J segment lost 7 bases and the V segment lost 7 bases, leaving 9 bases of the junction unmatched. The CDR3 length is 14 residues. In germline, CDR1 is SNHLY, CDR2 FYNNEI. The CDR3 nucleotides are TGTGCCAGCAATGGCGGGGGGAGGGCGAATGAGCAGTTCTTC. Protein product: CASNGGGRANEQFF.

The chain has TRBV6-2 or TRBV6-3 and TRBJ2-3, with 11 nucleotides matching TRBD1. The germline V gene has CDR1 MNHEY and CDR2 SVGEGT. J was trimmed by 4 bases and V by 4 bases; bases with no gene match: 7. The CDR3 runs to 16 residues. CDR3: CASSSHPGQGADTQYF. CDR3 coding DNA: TGTGCCAGCAGTTCCCACCCGGGACAGGGGGCAGATACGCAGTATTTT.

The count of this clone is one. This chain links TRBV29-1 with TRBJ2-3, with D unclear. The germline CDR1 and CDR2 sequences are SQVTM and ANQGSEA. This CDR3 region has 13 residues. With 1 base removed from V and 2 bases from J, the gap between germline ends came to 7 bases. DNA of the CDR3: TGCAGCGTTGAAGTGCAGGACACAGATACGCAGTATTTT. This sequence encodes CSVEVQDTDTQYF.

This chain uses TRBV7-9 with TRBJ1-1; TRBD1 is a possible D gene (5 bases). The ends were cut back, 2 bases at V and 4 bases at J, with 14 bases in the middle. CDR3 length: 15 residues. CDR1 SEHNR and CDR2 FQNEAQ come from the germline V gene (reference sequence). In DNA, the CDR3 is TGTGCCAGCAGCTTAATAGGGGAAATGGGCACTGAAGCTTTCTTT. This translates into CASSLIGEMGTEAFF.

V is TRBV27 and J is TRBJ2-5; TRBD1 aligns across 8 bases. This CDR3 has 16 amino acids. CDR1 is MNHEY and CDR2 is SMNVEV in the germline V gene (reference sequence). J was trimmed by 5 bases and V by 0 bases; bases with no gene match: 8. DNA for the CDR3: TGTGCCAGCAGTTTATCATGGCAGGGGGCCCGGGAGACCCAGTACTTC. Translating it yields CASSLSWQGARETQYF.

The rearrangement links TRBV4-2 to TRBJ2-1; perhaps TRBD2 as D (5 bases). The V gene's germline CDR1 is LGHNA and CDR2 YNFKEQ. Trimming cost V 6 bases and J 5 bases, with 17 bases left between them. The CDR3 has 15 amino acids. The CDR3 DNA reads as TGTGCCAGCAGGGTCCCGGGATCAGGCCACAATGAGCAGTTCTTC. This encodes CASRVPGSGHNEQFF.

This clone appeared a few times. This chain joins TRBV5-4 and TRBJ1-2; the match to TRBD1 covers 7 bases. The CDR3 runs 14 residues. With 4 bases clipped from V and 4 bases from J, the junction kept 7 bases outside the gene matches. Germline assignment: CDR1 SGHNT and CDR2 YYREEE (reference sequence). The CDR3 reads CASSPDRVSYGYTF. CDR3 bases: TGTGCCAGCAGCCCTGACAGGGTTTCCTATGGCTACACCTTC.